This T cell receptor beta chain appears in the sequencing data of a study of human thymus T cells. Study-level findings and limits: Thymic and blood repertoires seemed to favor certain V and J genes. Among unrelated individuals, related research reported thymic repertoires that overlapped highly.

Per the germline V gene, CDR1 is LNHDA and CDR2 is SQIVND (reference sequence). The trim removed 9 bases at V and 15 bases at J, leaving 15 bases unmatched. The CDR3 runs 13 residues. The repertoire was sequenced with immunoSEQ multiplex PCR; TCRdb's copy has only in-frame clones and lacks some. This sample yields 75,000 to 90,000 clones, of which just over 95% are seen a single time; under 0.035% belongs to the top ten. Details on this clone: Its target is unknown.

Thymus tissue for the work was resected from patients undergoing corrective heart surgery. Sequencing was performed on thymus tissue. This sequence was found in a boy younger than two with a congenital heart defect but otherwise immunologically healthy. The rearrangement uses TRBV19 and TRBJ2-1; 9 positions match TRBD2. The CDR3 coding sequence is TGTGCCAGCTCCACGGGACTAGCTGAGGGCAGGTTCTTC. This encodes CASSTGLAEGRFF.